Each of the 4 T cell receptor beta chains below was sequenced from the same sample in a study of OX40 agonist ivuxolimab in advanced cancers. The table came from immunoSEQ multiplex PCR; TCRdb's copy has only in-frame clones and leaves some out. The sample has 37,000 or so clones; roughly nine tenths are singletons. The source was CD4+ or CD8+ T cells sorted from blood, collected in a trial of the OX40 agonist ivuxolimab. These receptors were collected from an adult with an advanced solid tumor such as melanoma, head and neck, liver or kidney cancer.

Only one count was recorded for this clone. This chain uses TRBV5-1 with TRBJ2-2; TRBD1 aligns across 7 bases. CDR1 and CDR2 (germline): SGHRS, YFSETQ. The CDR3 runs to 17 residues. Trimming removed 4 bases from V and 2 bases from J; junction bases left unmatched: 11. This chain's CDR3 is CASSRTYRGPNTGELFF. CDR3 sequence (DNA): TGCGCCAGCAGCAGGACCTACAGGGGCCCTAACACCGGGGAGCTGTTTTTT. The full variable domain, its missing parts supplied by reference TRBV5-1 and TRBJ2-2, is KAGVTQTPRYLIKTRGQQVTLSCSPISGHRSVSWYQQTPGQGLQFLFEYFSETQRNKGNFPGRFSGRQFSNSRSEMNVSTLELGDSALYLCASSRTYRGPNTGELFFGEGSRLTVL.

The CDR3 coding sequence is TGTGCCAGTAGTATCATCGGAAGCCCCGTTTCACCCCTCCACTTT. Translated, it gives CASSIIGSPVSPLHF. The J gene is TRBJ1-6, the V gene TRBV19, with D unclear. The CDR3 runs 15 residues. The V and J ends lost 3 bases and 9 bases respectively, with 15 bases between them. CDR1 is LNHDA, CDR2 SQIVND, per germline (reference sequence). Drawing the rest from reference TRBV19 and TRBJ1-6, the complete variable domain is DGGITQSPKYLFRKEGQNVTLSCEQNLNHDAMYWYRQDPGQGLRLIYYSQIVNDFQKGDIAEGYSVSREKKESFPLTVTSAQKNPTAFYLCASSIIGSPVSPLHFGNGTRLTVT.

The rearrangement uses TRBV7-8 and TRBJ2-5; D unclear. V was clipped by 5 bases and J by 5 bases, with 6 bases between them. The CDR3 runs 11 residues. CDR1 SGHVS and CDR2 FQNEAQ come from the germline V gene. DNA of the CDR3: TGTGCCAGCAGCGCACGGGAGACCCAGTACTTC. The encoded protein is CASSARETQYF. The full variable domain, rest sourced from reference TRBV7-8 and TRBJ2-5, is GAGVSQSPRYKVAKRGQDVALRCDPISGHVSLFWYQQALGQGPEFLTYFQNEAQLDKSGLPSDRFFAERPEGSVSTLKIQRTQQEDSAVYLCASSARETQYFGPGTRLLVL.

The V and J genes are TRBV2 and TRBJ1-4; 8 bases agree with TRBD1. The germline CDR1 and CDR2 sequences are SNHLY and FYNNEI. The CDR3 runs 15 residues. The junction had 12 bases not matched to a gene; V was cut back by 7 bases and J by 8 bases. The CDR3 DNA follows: TGTGCCAGCAATCGGACACCCGGACAGGGCGAAAAACTGTTTTTT. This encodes CASNRTPGQGEKLFF. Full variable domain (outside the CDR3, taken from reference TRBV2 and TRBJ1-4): EPEVTQTPSHQVTQMGQEVILRCVPISNHLYFYWYRQILGQKVEFLVSFYNNEISEKSEIFDDQFSVERPDGSNFTLKIRSTKLEDSAMYFCASNRTPGQGEKLFFGSGTQLSVL.